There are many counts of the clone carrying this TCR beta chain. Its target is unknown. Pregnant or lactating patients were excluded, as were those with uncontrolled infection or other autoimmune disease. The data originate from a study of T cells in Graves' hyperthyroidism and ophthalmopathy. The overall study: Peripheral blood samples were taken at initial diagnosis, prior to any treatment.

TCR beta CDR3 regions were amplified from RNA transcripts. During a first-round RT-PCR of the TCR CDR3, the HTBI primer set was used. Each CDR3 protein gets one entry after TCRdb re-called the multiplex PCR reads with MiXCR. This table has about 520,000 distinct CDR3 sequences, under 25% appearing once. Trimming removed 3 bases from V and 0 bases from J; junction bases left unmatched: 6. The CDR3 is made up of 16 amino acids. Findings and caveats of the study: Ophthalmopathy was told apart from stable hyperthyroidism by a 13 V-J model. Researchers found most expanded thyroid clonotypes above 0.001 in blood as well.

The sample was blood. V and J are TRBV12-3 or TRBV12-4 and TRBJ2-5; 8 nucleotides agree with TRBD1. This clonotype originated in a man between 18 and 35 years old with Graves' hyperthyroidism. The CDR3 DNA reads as TGTGCCAGCAGTTTTGGCAGGACAGGGAACCAAGAGACCCAGTACTTC. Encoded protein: CASSFGRTGNQETQYF.